The source of this T cell receptor beta chain is a study of cytomegalovirus exposure and HLA in healthy donors (dated by TCRdb to 2016 to 2017). For the wider study: An earlier analysis of some 600 of the donors reported roughly 300 Gb of sequence data and around 120 million unique TCR beta sequences obtained from about 179 million T cells. An early release that covered 640 HLA-typed donors contained approximately 300 gigabases of sequencing data and around 85 million unique TCR sequences. Among the roughly 370 genotyped donors, about 85% belonged to the genetic ancestry cluster associated with self-reported Caucasian donors. The study was designed to test whether signatures of past pathogen exposure could be identified by cataloging public T cell receptors. Using immunosequencing, the study profiled T cell repertoires from 666 subjects and related those repertoires to cytomegalovirus serostatus. In addition to the first cohort of 650 to 800 subjects, a separate validation cohort of about 120 different subjects was used. The study combined high-throughput TCR immunosequencing, statistical association of individual TCRs with disease status, and machine learning to predict cytomegalovirus infection status. To study patterns of TCR occurrence, a later analysis re-analyzed previously published TCR beta repertoires from hundreds of donors and added high-resolution HLA genotyping. In the later analysis, no new phenotypic data were used to find candidate immune exposures; instead, reliance was placed on TCR beta sequences and their occurrence across donors. An earlier analysis of nearly 600 of the donors applied high-throughput TCR beta sequencing to assess whether each TCR beta V gene segment acted as functional or pseudogenic. Donor age, sex, ethnicity and CMV serostatus were compiled alongside the repertoire data. A later genetic analysis took genome-wide SNP genotypes for about 55% of the roughly 700 donors and used that subset as a discovery cohort. Every repertoire in the discovery cohort had been generated on one and the same sequencing platform. Class I and class II HLA loci were covered by the typing at four-digit resolution. The number of typed donors differed by locus: roughly 629-640 for A, B, C, DRB1 and DQB1; roughly 510 for DQA1; 606 for DPA1; and 400 to 480 for DPB1. About five DR-DQ haplotypes were handled as single units for association and clustering, since linkage in the cohort was strong. Among approximately 370 genotyped donors of the cohort, an average of roughly 230,000 unique TCR beta nucleotide sequences was sequenced per donor, of which about 18% were non-productive. Results the study describes overall, beyond this receptor: The study listed 150 to 200 TCR beta chains as associated with cytomegalovirus. CMV serostatus was the only immune exposure information available for the cohort. A group of highly shared sequence variants was considered likely to be a technical artifact of the sequencing pipeline. In a later analysis, HLA-associated TCR beta chains showed more clonal expansion and lower generation probabilities than non-associated chains that were equally common. Most TCR sequences were seen in very few donors, while some public TCRs were found in many individuals. Linkage disequilibrium might explain the correlated functional status among segregating V segments, but an unknown experimental factor could not be ruled out. Three of the identified cytomegalovirus-associated TCR beta chains were confirmed in vitro to be specific for cytomegalovirus antigens. Broadly in line with IMGT annotations, most TCR beta V segments showed up in productive rearrangements about 90% or about 30% of the time in an earlier analysis of around 550 of the donors. Sequencing depth was assumed to be roughly uniform across donors in the presence/absence analyses, though that assumption may not hold. According to a later analysis, TCR association rates differed among HLA loci, with DRB1 alleles showing the most associated TCRs and HLA-C alleles showing the fewest. In a later genetic analysis, fewer N-insertions in productive TCRs were reported among donors in an Asian-associated ancestry cluster than the roughly 700-donor mean. This cohort had only TCR beta chains sequenced, and the lack of alpha or paired-chain data limited which features could be detected. Because some donors lacked HLA typing at each locus, the association tests relied only on the typed subset. Most CMV-associated TCR beta chains appeared to be HLA-restricted in a later analysis, and the HLA associations seemed to be driven largely by CMV exposure. In a later analysis, some 18,000 TCR beta sequences were associated with specific HLA alleles at a false discovery rate of 0.05. About 17 rarely observed V segments, including chromosome 9 orphons, were excluded from the earlier analysis of just under 600 of the donors because counts were too low. In a later analysis, several top co-occurrence clusters were reported to appear linked to parvovirus B19, influenza, CMV and Epstein-Barr virus. Some IMGT-functional V segments, including TRBV6-2 and TRBV6-3, could not be distinguished by the 87-base-pair reads and were therefore excluded. Strong co-occurrence of HLA alleles, especially DR and DQ, made assigning TCR associations to individual alleles difficult. V-gene and J-gene trimming of TCR beta chains was associated with a missense DCLRE1C variant in a later genetic analysis, and the association was replicated in an independent cohort. Cytomegalovirus status was reported to be diagnosed by the classifier with high specificity and sensitivity in both the original and validation cohorts. It was suggested by the authors that the approach could potentially be generalized to other disease states and immunological phenotypes. A further reported finding was that TCR beta sequences accurately predicted the HLA-A and HLA-B alleles for most subjects in the first cohort.

Library preparation employed the immunoSEQ multiplex PCR assay. For the multiplex PCR, a mixture combining 60 forward primers for TCR Vbeta segments and 13 reverse primers for TCR Jbeta segments was used. The CDR3 region of rearranged TCR beta genes was amplified from genomic DNA with a multiplex PCR assay. Amplified TCR beta libraries were sequenced as 87-base-pair reads on the Illumina HiSeq System. In the authors' own workflow: In a later analysis, 80 million or so unique TCR beta chains were counted across the approximately 640 repertoires, and roughly 11 million of these chains were shared by at least two donors. Raw reads were error-corrected and collapsed into unique sequences by a nearest-neighbor algorithm in which closely related sequences were merged to remove PCR and sequencing errors. V, D and J gene segments were assigned by aligning CDR3 sequences to IMGT reference sequences. For a sequence to be retained, a match of at least six nucleotides was required to both a V gene segment and a J gene segment. A rearrangement counted as productive if the CDR3 had no stop codons and remained in frame with V and J, and every other rearrangement counted as non-productive. CDR3 was defined according to IMGT convention as the region running from the second conserved V-encoded cysteine to the conserved J-encoded phenylalanine. The earlier analysis of about 500 of the donors excluded sequences that lacked an unambiguous match to a single V gene segment. An earlier analysis of about 590 of the donors classified V segments as functional when productive rearrangements were above 56.7% and as segregating when the standard deviation between donors was above 5%. A statistical classification framework was built for diagnosing cytomegalovirus status from the catalog of TCR beta chain sequences. In a later analysis, TCR nucleotide sequences were compared against IMGT/GENE-DB human TR gene sequences so that V and J genes could be assigned. In a later analysis, CDR3 sequences and most-parsimonious VDJ recombination scenarios were assigned using the TCRdist pipeline. In a later analysis, each TCR beta chain was defined by its CDR3 amino acid sequence together with its V-gene family, and reads without a unique V-gene family were excluded. To address suspected cross-contamination and a sequencing artifact, a later analysis removed around 590 highly shared, low-generation-probability nucleotide sequences. In a later analysis, a clonal expansion index was calculated for each public chain from normalized within-repertoire ranks of inferred template counts. In a later analysis, generation probabilities were computed using a VDJ recombination model fitted to out-of-frame rearrangements, and the results were checked against IGoR. Hypergeometric tests were used in a later analysis to score TCR-TCR, TCR-HLA and TCR-CMV co-occurrence, with a repertoire-size bias correction applied to the TCR pairs. In a later analysis, false discovery rates were estimated by permuting HLA or CMV assignments 20 times. In a later analysis, co-occurring TCRs were grouped using DBSCAN, and TCRdist sequence similarity was added for clustering within HLA-allele-positive subsets. Co-occurrence clustering excluded repertoires with fewer than 30,000 or more than 120,000 public chains, plus five with anomalous nucleotide sharing. TCRdb holds this immuneACCESS table with in-frame rearrangements only. Some clones are missing; in checked studies, unresolved V genes explain under half, and the rest has no known cause. V and J calls and clone size are as listed in that table; D and trimming were resolved from the DNA. The sample records roughly 290,000 clones, roughly 90% of which are singletons. More than 2% of the sample is in the top ten clones.

V trim: 3 bases; J trim: 3 bases; unmatched bases: 6. For CDR1 and CDR2, the germline V gene lists SGHAT and FQNNGV. The CDR3, from cysteine to phenylalanine, totals 16 residues. The kept DNA is CDR3 alone, 48 bases in frame from the first base. Comments on this clone: Which antigen it targets is not known. Base quality data are lacking; no much larger clone is found one base away.

In total, roughly 670 healthy bone marrow donors made up the cohort. At the time of sampling, all cohort members were nominally healthy, though unrecorded immune exposures were likely present. The donor was CMV seronegative and was included in the group of about 350 seronegative cohort members. A peripheral blood sample was collected from each donor, and TCR beta sequencing was performed on peripheral blood mononuclear cells. The Qiagen DNeasy Blood Extraction Kit was used to extract genomic DNA from the blood cell samples. The sequenced material came from PBMCs. The TCR was taken from a young woman in good health and CMV-seronegative. The chain was built from TRBV11-2 and TRBJ2-3; 10 bases in between match TRBD2. This receptor has the CDR3 CASSFLAGVSTDTQYF. The nucleotide sequence reads as follows: TGTGCCAGCAGCTTCCTAGCGGGGGTTTCGACAGATACGCAGTATTTT.